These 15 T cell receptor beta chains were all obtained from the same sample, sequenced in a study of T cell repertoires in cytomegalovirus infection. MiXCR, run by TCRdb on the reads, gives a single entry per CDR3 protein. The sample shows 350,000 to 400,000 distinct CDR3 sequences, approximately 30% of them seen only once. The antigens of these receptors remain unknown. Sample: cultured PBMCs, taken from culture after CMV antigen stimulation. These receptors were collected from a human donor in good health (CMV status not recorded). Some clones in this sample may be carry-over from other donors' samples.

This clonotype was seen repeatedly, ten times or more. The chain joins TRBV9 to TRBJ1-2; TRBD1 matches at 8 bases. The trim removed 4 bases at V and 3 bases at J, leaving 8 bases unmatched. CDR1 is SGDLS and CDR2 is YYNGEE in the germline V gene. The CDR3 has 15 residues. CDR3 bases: TGTGCCAGCAGCCAAAAACCGGACAGGGACTATGGCTACACCTTC. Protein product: CASSQKPDRDYGYTF.

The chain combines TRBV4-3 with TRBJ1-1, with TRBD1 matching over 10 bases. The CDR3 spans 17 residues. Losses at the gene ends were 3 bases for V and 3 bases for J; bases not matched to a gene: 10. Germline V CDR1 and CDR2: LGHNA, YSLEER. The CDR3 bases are TGCGCCAGCAGCCAGAATTACTACGGGACAGGGGACACTGAAGCTTTCTTT. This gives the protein CASSQNYYGTGDTEAFF.

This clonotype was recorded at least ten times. The CDR3 sequence is CATRESGSNYGYTF. The CDR3, as DNA: TGTGCCACCAGGGAGAGTGGGTCTAACTATGGCTACACCTTC. The chain links TRBV24-1 to TRBJ1-2; D is uncertain. Germline V lookup: CDR1 KGHDR, CDR2 SFDVKD. The CDR3 has 14 residues. V lost 7 bases and J 0 bases, leaving 11 bases between the germline ends.

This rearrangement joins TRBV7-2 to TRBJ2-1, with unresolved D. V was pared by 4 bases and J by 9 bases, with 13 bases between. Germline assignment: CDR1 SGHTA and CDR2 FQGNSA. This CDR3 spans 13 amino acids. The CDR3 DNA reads TGTGCCAGCAGCTCTGATAGTGATACTGAGCAGTTCTTC. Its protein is CASSSDSDTEQFF.

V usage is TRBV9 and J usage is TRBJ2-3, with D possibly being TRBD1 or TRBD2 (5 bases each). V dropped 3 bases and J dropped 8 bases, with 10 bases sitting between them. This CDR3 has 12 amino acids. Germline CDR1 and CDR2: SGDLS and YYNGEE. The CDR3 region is CASSAGPFTQYF. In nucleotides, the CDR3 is TGTGCCAGCAGCGCGGGACCTTTTACGCAGTATTTT.

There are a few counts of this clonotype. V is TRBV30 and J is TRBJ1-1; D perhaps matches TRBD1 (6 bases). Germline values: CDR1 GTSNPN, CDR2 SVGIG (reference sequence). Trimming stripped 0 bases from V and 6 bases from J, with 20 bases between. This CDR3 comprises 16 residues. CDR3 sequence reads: CAWSVDPSGAGAEAFF. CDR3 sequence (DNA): TGTGCCTGGAGTGTCGACCCCTCGGGGGCGGGAGCTGAAGCTTTCTTT.

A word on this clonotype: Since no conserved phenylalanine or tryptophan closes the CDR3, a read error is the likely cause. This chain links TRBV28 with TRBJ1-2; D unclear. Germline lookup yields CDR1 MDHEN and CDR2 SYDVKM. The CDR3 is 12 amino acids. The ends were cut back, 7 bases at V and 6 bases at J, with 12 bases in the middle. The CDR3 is CASTQGPDGYTL. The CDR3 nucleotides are TGTGCCAGCACCCAAGGACCGGATGGCTACACCCTC.

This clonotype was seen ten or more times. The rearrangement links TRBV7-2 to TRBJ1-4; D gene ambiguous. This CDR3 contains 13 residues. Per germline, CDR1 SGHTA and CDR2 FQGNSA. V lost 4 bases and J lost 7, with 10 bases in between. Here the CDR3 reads CASSSQDREKLFF. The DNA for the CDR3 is TGTGCCAGCAGCTCACAAGACCGTGAAAAACTGTTTTTT.

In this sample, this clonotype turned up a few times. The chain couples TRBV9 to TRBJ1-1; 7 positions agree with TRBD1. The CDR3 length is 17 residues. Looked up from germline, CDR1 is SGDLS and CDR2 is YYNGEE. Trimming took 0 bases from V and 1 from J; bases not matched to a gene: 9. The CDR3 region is CASSVGGGGQKNTEAFF. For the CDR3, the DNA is TGTGCCAGCAGCGTAGGAGGAGGGGGACAGAAGAACACTGAAGCTTTCTTT. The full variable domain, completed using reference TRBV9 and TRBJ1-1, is DSGVTQTPKHLITATGQRVTLRCSPRSGDLSVYWYQQSLDQGLQFLIQYYNGEERAKGNILERFSAQQFPDLHSELNLSSLELGDSALYFCASSVGGGGQKNTEAFFGQGTRLTVV.

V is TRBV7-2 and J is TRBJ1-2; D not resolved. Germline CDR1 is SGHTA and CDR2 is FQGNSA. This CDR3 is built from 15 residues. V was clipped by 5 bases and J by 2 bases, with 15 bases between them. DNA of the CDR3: TGTGCCAGCAGCATATCCGGACTGACAAACTATGGCTACACCTTC. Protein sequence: CASSISGLTNYGYTF.

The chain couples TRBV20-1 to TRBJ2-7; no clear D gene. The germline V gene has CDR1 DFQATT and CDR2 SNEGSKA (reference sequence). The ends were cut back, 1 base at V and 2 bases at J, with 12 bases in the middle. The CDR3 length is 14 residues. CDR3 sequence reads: CSARVPAGPYEQYF. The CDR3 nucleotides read TGCAGTGCTAGAGTCCCGGCTGGGCCCTACGAGCAGTACTTC.

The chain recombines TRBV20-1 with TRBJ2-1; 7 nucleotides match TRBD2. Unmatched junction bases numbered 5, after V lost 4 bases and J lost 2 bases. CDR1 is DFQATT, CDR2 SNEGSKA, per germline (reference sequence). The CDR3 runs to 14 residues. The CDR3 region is CSAISGQTYNEQFF. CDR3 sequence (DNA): TGCAGTGCTATTAGCGGGCAAACCTACAATGAGCAGTTCTTC.

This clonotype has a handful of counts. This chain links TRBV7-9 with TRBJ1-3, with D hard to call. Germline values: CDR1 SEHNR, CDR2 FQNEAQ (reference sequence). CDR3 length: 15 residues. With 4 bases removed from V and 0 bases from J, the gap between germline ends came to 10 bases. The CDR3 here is CASSSLGFSGNTIYF. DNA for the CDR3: TGTGCCAGCAGCTCTCTCGGTTTCTCTGGAAACACCATATATTTT.

The CDR3 is CASSAIRTGTDTQYF. CDR3 in DNA: TGTGCCAGCAGTGCAATACGAACAGGCACAGATACGCAGTATTTT. The chain employs TRBV6-6 and TRBJ2-3, with D uncertain. The germline V gene encodes CDR1 MNHNY and CDR2 SVGAGI (reference sequence). The CDR3 length is 15 residues. V was clipped by 5 bases and J by 1 base, with 13 bases between them.

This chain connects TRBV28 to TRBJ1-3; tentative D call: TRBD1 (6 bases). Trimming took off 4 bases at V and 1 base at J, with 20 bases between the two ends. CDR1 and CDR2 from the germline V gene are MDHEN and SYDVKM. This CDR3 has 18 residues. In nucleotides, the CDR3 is TGTGCCAGCAGTTCCTTAGGGGGTTCTTACGCTTCTGGAAACACCATATATTTT. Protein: CASSSLGGSYASGNTIYF.